One and the same sample provided the 25 T cell receptor beta chains below, sequenced in a study of neurological immune-mediated disorders. MiXCR was run by TCRdb on the 5' RACE reads, yielding one entry per CDR3 protein. The sample has roughly 55,000 distinct CDR3 sequences; around 17% are singletons. The sample taken for sequencing was PBMCs. The receptors originated from a man between 60 and 75 years old in good health.

This clonotype was detected many times. The rearrangement uses TRBV19 and TRBJ2-7, with 10 bases identical to TRBD1. The CDR3 is 16 amino acids. The J segment lost 0 bases and the V segment lost 6 bases, leaving 8 bases of the junction unmatched. Germline CDR1 and CDR2: LNHDA and SQIVND (reference sequence). The CDR3 protein is CASSPSGTGVSYEQYF. DNA of the CDR3: TGTGCCAGTAGCCCTTCTGGGACAGGGGTCTCCTACGAGCAGTACTTC. The whole variable domain, filled in from reference TRBV19 and TRBJ2-7, reads DGGITQSPKYLFRKEGQNVTLSCEQNLNHDAMYWYRQDPGQGLRLIYYSQIVNDFQKGDIAEGYSVSREKKESFPLTVTSAQKNPTAFYLCASSPSGTGVSYEQYFGPGTRLTVT.

This chain uses TRBV20-1 with TRBJ1-1, with 7 bases lining up with TRBD1. The CDR3 contains 14 residues. V dropped 6 bases and J dropped 6; count of bases not matched to a gene: 13. Germline CDR1 DFQATT, CDR2 SNEGSKA (reference sequence). CDR3 sequence reads: CSALRAGGRSEAFF. DNA of the CDR3: TGCAGTGCCCTTCGGGCAGGGGGGCGGTCTGAAGCTTTCTTT.

This clonotype was detected ten times or more. The CDR3 reads CSATPGGNQPQHF. DNA of the CDR3: TGCAGTGCTACCCCGGGAGGCAATCAGCCCCAGCATTTT. V gene TRBV20-1 combines with J gene TRBJ1-5; D is unresolved. This CDR3 is 13 amino acids long. Trimming pared 4 bases from V and 2 bases from J, leaving 9 bases between. Per the germline V gene, CDR1 is DFQATT and CDR2 is SNEGSKA (reference sequence).

The rearrangement joins TRBV28 to TRBJ1-1, with D hard to call. Per the germline V gene, CDR1 is MDHEN and CDR2 is SYDVKM. The CDR3 extends over 13 amino acids. Trimming shortened V by 1 base and J by 6 bases, and 9 bases separated the two germline ends. The CDR3 reads CASSLYGAAEAFF. The CDR3 coding sequence is TGTGCCAGCAGTTTATACGGAGCGGCTGAAGCTTTCTTT.

This clonotype was counted ten times or more. This chain links TRBV7-3 with TRBJ2-2; D remains ambiguous. V was cut by 5 bases and J by 3 bases, with 4 bases left in between. The germline V gene has CDR1 SGHTA and CDR2 FQGTGA. The CDR3 extends over 12 amino acids. DNA of the CDR3: TGTGCCAGCAGCCCCTACACCGGGGAGCTGTTTTTT. Amino acid sequence: CASSPYTGELFF.

This clonotype came up many times. The CDR3 bases are TGTGCCAGCAGCGAGACAGGGGCCACCGGGGAGCTGTTTTTT. This codes for CASSETGATGELFF. This rearrangement joins TRBV9 to TRBJ2-2; TRBD1 agrees at 8 bases. CDR1 is SGDLS and CDR2 is YYNGEE in the germline V gene. The length of the CDR3 is 14 residues. V gave up 3 bases and J gave up 4 bases; unmatched junction bases: 2.

Points on this clonotype: A read error is possible here, since a much larger clone lies one base away. V gene TRBV28 combines with J gene TRBJ2-7; D perhaps matches TRBD1 (6 bases). From germline, CDR1 is MDHEN and CDR2 SYDVKM. This CDR3 has 11 residues. The V and J ends lost 8 bases and 8 bases respectively, with 13 bases between them. CDR3 residues: CASQRGSKQYF. CDR3 DNA sequence: TGTGCCAGCCAAAGGGGGAGCAAGCAGTACTTC.

Many counts were recorded for this clonotype. The rearrangement links TRBV29-1 to TRBJ2-7; D is unclear. Germline V gene sequence: CDR1 SQVTM, CDR2 ANQGSEA. The CDR3 runs to 11 residues. With 6 bases removed from V and 3 bases from J, the gap between germline ends came to 9 bases. In nucleotides, the CDR3 is TGCAGCGTACCAGAGTACTACGAGCAGTACTTC. It translates to CSVPEYYEQYF.

The sample holds many counts of this clonotype. J is TRBJ2-1 and V is TRBV7-2, with 12 bases that match TRBD2. Germline V gives CDR1 SGHTA, CDR2 FQGNSA. This CDR3 region has 15 residues. Losses at the gene ends were 5 bases for V and 3 bases for J; bases not matched to a gene: 2. This chain's CDR3 is CASSLLAGGYNEQFF. CDR3 coding DNA: TGTGCCAGCAGCCTACTAGCGGGAGGCTACAATGAGCAGTTCTTC.

This clonotype was picked up many times. CDR3 bases: TGCAGTGCCGGAAGGCGCGACAGAATCCGATACAATGAGCAGTTCTTC. Translated, it gives CSAGRRDRIRYNEQFF. The J gene is TRBJ2-1, the V gene TRBV20-1; a weak D match, TRBD1 (5 bases). The CDR3 loop spans 16 amino acids. The V end was cut by 6 bases, the J end by 4 bases, with 22 bases between. Germline V lookup: CDR1 DFQATT, CDR2 SNEGSKA (reference sequence).

With regard to this clonotype: A read error may be the cause here, since a much bigger clone is one base away. The chain uses TRBV10-3 and TRBJ2-3; TRBD1 agrees at 10 bases. Germline CDR1 ENHRY, CDR2 SYGVKD. After removal of 2 bases from V and 7 bases from J, the junction contained 6 bases not matched to a gene. This CDR3 is 15 amino acids long. The DNA for the CDR3 is TGTGCCATCAGTGAGGGACAGGGGGGGACATATACGCAGTATTTT. Translating gives CAISEGQGGTYTQYF.

The chain recombines TRBV7-6 with TRBJ1-1; no firm D call. Trimming stripped 2 bases from V and 1 base from J, with 11 bases between. CDR3 length: 15 amino acids. Germline CDR1 reads SGHVS; CDR2 reads FNYEAQ. CDR3 nucleotides: TGTGCCAGCAGCTTATCGCGGCAACCGAACACTGAAGCTTTCTTT. Its protein is CASSLSRQPNTEAFF.

This chain joins TRBV19 and TRBJ2-7; perhaps D is TRBD1 or TRBD2 (5 bases each). The V end was cut by 2 bases, the J end by 5 bases, with 19 bases between. Germline lookup yields CDR1 LNHDA and CDR2 SQIVND (reference sequence). The CDR3 spans 16 residues. The CDR3: CASSISAGRAINEQYF. CDR3 sequence (DNA): TGTGCCAGTAGTATAAGTGCGGGCAGGGCCATCAACGAGCAGTACTTC.

This clonotype was counted many times. The J gene is TRBJ2-5, the V gene TRBV24-1; 9 bases match TRBD2. V trimming: 4 bases; J trimming: 5 bases; junction bases outside the gene matches: 7. Germline assignment: CDR1 KGHDR and CDR2 SFDVKD. The CDR3 length is 15 residues. CDR3 nucleotide sequence: TGTGCCACCAGTGACCCGACTAGCGGTGGGGAGACCCAGTACTTC. It encodes CATSDPTSGGETQYF.

The CDR3 is CATSRGGEQFF. The DNA of the CDR3 is TGTGCCACCAGCAGGGGGGGGGAGCAGTTCTTC. J is TRBJ2-1 and V is TRBV15; 7 nucleotides match TRBD2. Germline V gives CDR1 LNHNV, CDR2 YYDKDF (reference sequence). V dropped 3 bases and J dropped 10; count of bases not matched to a gene: 0. CDR3 size: 11 residues.

This clonotype was observed many times. The chain carries TRBV5-6 and TRBJ1-2; D perhaps matches TRBD1 (6 bases). The CDR3 is 15 amino acids. V lost 3 bases to trimming and J lost 6 bases, with 18 bases between them. CDR1 and CDR2 (germline): SGHDT, YYEEEE. Here the CDR3 reads CASSSYDRPNHGYTF. The CDR3 nucleotides read TGTGCCAGCAGCTCGTACGACAGGCCGAACCATGGCTACACCTTC.

This sequence joins TRBV19 and TRBJ2-7; D not resolved. The CDR3 contains 13 residues. Trimming cost V 10 bases and J 7 bases, with 20 bases left between them. The germline CDR1 and CDR2 sequences are LNHDA and SQIVND (reference sequence). CDR3 in DNA: TGTGCCACCTCGTTGAGAGAAGGGTATGAGCAGTACTTC. Translation: CATSLREGYEQYF.

This clonotype has more than one count but fewer than ten. This rearrangement joins TRBV29-1 to TRBJ2-3; D is unresolved. Germline CDR1 reads SQVTM; CDR2 reads ANQGSEA. CDR3 length: 14 amino acids. Trimming pared 3 bases from V and 0 bases from J, leaving 10 bases between. The CDR3, as DNA: TGCAGCGTTGAGGAGACCATTAGCACAGATACGCAGTATTTT. This sequence encodes CSVEETISTDTQYF.

This clonotype was found many times. The chain joins TRBV21-1 to TRBJ1-5; TRBD1, as called in the table, went unchecked against the DNA. TRBV21-1 is designated a pseudogene. This CDR3 has 15 amino acids. The DNA of the CDR3 is TGTGCCAGCAGCAGCTTAACAGGGGACTGTCAGCCCCAGCATTTT. Translating it yields CASSSLTGDCQPQHF.

V usage is TRBV5-1 and J usage is TRBJ2-7; D might be TRBD2 (6 bases). There are 16 residues in the CDR3. CDR1 and CDR2 (germline): SGHRS, YFSETQ. Trimming cost V 2 bases and J 3 bases, with 18 bases left between them. The CDR3 here is CASSFNWPGENYEQYF. The CDR3 region has the DNA TGCGCCAGCAGCTTTAACTGGCCGGGGGAGAACTACGAGCAGTACTTC.

This clonotype was seen ten or more times. In DNA, the CDR3 is TGTGCCAGCAGCTCGGAACCTAGGGGGATCCAAGAGACCCAGTACTTC. Translation: CASSSEPRGIQETQYF. This chain joins TRBV5-5 and TRBJ2-5; weak D call: TRBD1 (6 bases). Germline V gene lookup returns CDR1 SGHKS and CDR2 YYEKEE (reference sequence). CDR3 length equals 16 residues. Trimming shortened V by 3 bases and J by 1 base, and 16 bases separated the two germline ends.

This clonotype has a count of ten or more. The chain carries TRBV5-1 and TRBJ2-7; D call uncertain. V was trimmed by 0 bases and J by 7 bases, leaving 14 bases between them. The CDR3 spans 14 residues. Germline assignment: CDR1 SGHRS and CDR2 YFSETQ. The CDR3 DNA sequence: TGCGCCAGCAGCTTGGTTCCTGTCGGTTGGGAGCAGTACTTC. Its translation: CASSLVPVGWEQYF.

The sample holds a few counts of this clonotype. V gene TRBV3-2 combines with J gene TRBJ2-7; the D segment call TRBD2 is taken from the table without a DNA check. TRBV3-2 is annotated as a pseudogene. There are 14 residues in the CDR3. The CDR3 DNA is TGTGCCAGCAGCCTTCCGGGACTCTCCTACGAGCAGTACTTC. This translates into CASSLPGLSYEQYF.

This clonotype occurred many times. This chain connects TRBV25-1 to TRBJ2-5, with D unresolved. Germline loops: CDR1 MGHDK, CDR2 SYGVNS. The CDR3 runs to 13 residues. V was cut by 5 bases and J by 4 bases, with 11 bases left in between. Here the CDR3 reads CASSPQYGETQYF. The CDR3 nucleotides are TGTGCCAGCAGTCCGCAGTACGGAGAGACCCAGTACTTC.

This clonotype showed up many times. The CDR3 DNA follows: TGTGCCAGCAGCGTAGAACGGCCCACAGATACGCAGTATTTT. Translated: CASSVERPTDTQYF. The chain combines TRBV9 with TRBJ2-3; D not certain. The CDR3 runs 14 residues. Trimming removed 0 bases at V and 2 bases at J, with 7 bases between. In germline, CDR1 is SGDLS, CDR2 YYNGEE.